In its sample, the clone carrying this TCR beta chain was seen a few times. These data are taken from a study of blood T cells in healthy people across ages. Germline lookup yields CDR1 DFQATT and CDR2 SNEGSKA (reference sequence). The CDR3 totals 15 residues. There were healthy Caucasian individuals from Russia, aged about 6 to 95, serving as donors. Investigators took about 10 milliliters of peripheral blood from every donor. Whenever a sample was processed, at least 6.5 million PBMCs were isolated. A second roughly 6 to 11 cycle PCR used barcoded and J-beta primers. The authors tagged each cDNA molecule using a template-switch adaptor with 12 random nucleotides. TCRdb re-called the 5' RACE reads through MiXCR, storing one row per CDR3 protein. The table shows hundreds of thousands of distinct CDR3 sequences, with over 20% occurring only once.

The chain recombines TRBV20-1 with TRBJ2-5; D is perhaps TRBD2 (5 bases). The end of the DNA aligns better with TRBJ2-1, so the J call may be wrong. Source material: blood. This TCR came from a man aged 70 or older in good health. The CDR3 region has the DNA TGCAGTGCTAGAGATCCCACTAGAAAGAACAATGAGCAGTTCTTC. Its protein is CSARDPTRKNNEQFF.